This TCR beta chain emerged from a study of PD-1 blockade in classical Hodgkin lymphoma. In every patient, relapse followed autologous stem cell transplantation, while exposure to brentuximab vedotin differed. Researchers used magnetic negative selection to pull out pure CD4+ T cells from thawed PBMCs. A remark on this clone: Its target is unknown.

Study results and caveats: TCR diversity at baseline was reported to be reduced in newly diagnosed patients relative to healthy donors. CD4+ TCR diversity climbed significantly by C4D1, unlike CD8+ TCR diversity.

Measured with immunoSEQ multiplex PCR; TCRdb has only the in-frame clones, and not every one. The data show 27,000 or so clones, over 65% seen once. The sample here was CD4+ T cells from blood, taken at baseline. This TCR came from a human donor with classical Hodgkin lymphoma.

This chain's CDR3 is CASSLVAESYEQYF. CDR3 nucleotide sequence: TGTGCCAGCAGCTTGGTGGCGGAGTCCTACGAGCAGTACTTC. This sequence joins TRBV5-4 and TRBJ2-7; D call uncertain. CDR3 length equals 14 residues. Germline V gene sequence: CDR1 SGHNT, CDR2 YYREEE (reference sequence). The ends were cut back, 0 bases at V and 1 base at J, with 8 bases in the middle.